The next 23 T cell receptor beta chains were all read from a single sample in a study of blood T cell repertoires in COVID-19. Repertoires were generated with immunoSEQ multiplex PCR, while TCRdb's copy carries only in-frame clones and drops some. The repertoire holds about 200,000 clones, with about 84% as singletons. Input material: PBMCs or T cells enriched from blood (not recorded which). These receptors originate from a man aged 35 to 55 with acute COVID-19.

The rearrangement links TRBV7-2 to TRBJ2-7; TRBD1 might be the D (6 bases). V was pared by 4 bases and J by 3 bases, with 10 bases between. The CDR3 consists of 13 residues. The V gene's germline CDR1 is SGHTA and CDR2 FQGNSA. The CDR3 loop reads CASSSPQGYEQYF. CDR3 coding DNA: TGTGCCAGCAGCTCACCACAGGGCTACGAGCAGTACTTC.

CDR3 loop: CASSFRPGGEFF. The CDR3 DNA reads TGTGCCAGCAGTTTTAGGCCTGGTGGAGAGTTCTTC. The chain is built from TRBV12-3 or TRBV12-4 and TRBJ2-1; no clear D gene. This CDR3 spans 12 amino acids. The germline V and J ends were trimmed by 3 bases and 14 bases, with 14 bases remaining between them.

This rearrangement joins TRBV3-1 (or the pseudogene TRBV3-2) to TRBJ2-7, with D perhaps matching TRBD2 (5 bases). V was shortened by 1 base and J by 2 bases, with 18 bases between the two germline ends. Germline-derived CDR1 and CDR2 are LGHDT and YNNKEL (reference sequence). This CDR3 is built from 17 residues. CDR3 sequence reads: CASSQGRGPGGTYEQYF. The CDR3 coding sequence is TGTGCCAGCAGCCAAGGCCGCGGCCCAGGAGGTACCTACGAGCAGTACTTC.

In this sample, this clone turned up once. The chain is built from TRBV6-5 and TRBJ1-1; D is unclear. The CDR3 has 14 residues. From germline, CDR1 is MNHEY and CDR2 SVGAGI. V gave up 7 bases and J gave up 1 base, with 13 bases separating them. CDR3 sequence reads: CASIARYGNTEAFF. CDR3 in DNA: TGTGCCAGCATTGCCAGGTATGGGAACACTGAAGCTTTCTTT.

The rearrangement links TRBV7-2 to TRBJ2-3; perhaps TRBD2 as D (5 bases). Trimming removed 1 base from V and 5 bases from J, with 10 bases in between. The CDR3 has 14 residues. In germline, CDR1 is SGHTA, CDR2 FQGNSA. CDR3 DNA: TGTGCCAGCAGCTTAGTCGGGATCGTAGATACGCAGTATTTT. The encoded protein is CASSLVGIVDTQYF.

J is TRBJ1-5 and V is TRBV27; D not resolved. In germline, CDR1 is MNHEY, CDR2 SMNVEV (reference sequence). The CDR3 extends over 13 amino acids. V lost 3 bases and J lost 5, with 8 bases in between. This CDR3 reads CASSLVGDQPQHF. The CDR3, as DNA: TGTGCCAGCAGTTTGGTAGGAGATCAGCCCCAGCATTTT.

The rearrangement joins TRBV6-5 to TRBJ2-2; 8 bases are a match to TRBD2. The V segment lost 11 bases and the J segment 4 bases; nucleotides outside the gene matches: 12. Germline lookup yields CDR1 MNHEY and CDR2 SVGAGI. The CDR3 is 15 amino acids. In DNA, the CDR3 is TGTGCCGCTAGAAGCGGGAGAGTTAGCACCGGGGAGCTGTTTTTT. Translated, it gives CAARSGRVSTGELFF.

This clone appeared a single time. The chain is built from TRBV30 and TRBJ1-4; no definite D call. The CDR3 is made up of 14 amino acids. Germline CDR1 and CDR2: GTSNPN and SVGIG (reference sequence). V lost 5 bases, J lost 8 bases, and 18 bases lay in between. For the CDR3, the DNA is TGTGCCTGGGCCGCGGGCGGTGGTAGAGAAAAACTGTTTTTT. Its translation: CAWAAGGGREKLFF.

The gene calls are TRBV21-1 and TRBJ2-7; the table's D call, TRBD2, has no DNA check behind it. TRBV21-1 is annotated as a pseudogene. The CDR3 is 17 residues long. For the CDR3, the DNA is TGTGCCAGCAGCACCTGGGGGGTAGACGGTCTCTCCTACGAGCAGTACTTC. Translation: CASSTWGVDGLSYEQYF.

The chain employs TRBV5-1 and TRBJ1-1; TRBD1 matches 8 bases. The CDR3 runs 15 residues. V gave up 5 bases and J gave up 6 bases; unmatched junction bases: 12. The germline V gene encodes CDR1 SGHRS and CDR2 YFSETQ. DNA of the CDR3: TGCGCCAGCAGTTTAATGACAGGGGACGTCGCTGAAGCTTTCTTT. It is translated as CASSLMTGDVAEAFF.

The chain recombines TRBV5-1 with TRBJ2-1; 8 bases are a match to TRBD2. The CDR3 has 14 residues. CDR1 and CDR2 (germline): SGHRS, YFSETQ. V trimming: 5 bases; J trimming: 2 bases; junction bases outside the gene matches: 3. This CDR3 is CASRTSGAYNEQFF. The CDR3 DNA reads as TGCGCCAGCAGAACTAGCGGAGCCTACAATGAGCAGTTCTTC. The entire variable domain, with the rest obtained from reference TRBV5-1 and TRBJ2-1, is as follows: KAGVTQTPRYLIKTRGQQVTLSCSPISGHRSVSWYQQTPGQGLQFLFEYFSETQRNKGNFPGRFSGRQFSNSRSEMNVSTLELGDSALYLCASRTSGAYNEQFFGPGTRLTVL.

The chain has TRBV18 and TRBJ2-7, with 7 bases that match TRBD1. Germline V CDR1 and CDR2: KGHSH, LQKENI. There are 16 residues in the CDR3. V dropped 2 bases and J dropped 1; count of bases not matched to a gene: 8. CDR3 sequence: CASSPFRDSWSYEQYF. Here the CDR3 DNA reads TGTGCCAGCTCACCATTCCGGGACAGTTGGTCCTACGAGCAGTACTTC.

This clone has more than one count but fewer than ten. The chain employs TRBV27 and TRBJ2-7, with 8 bases matching TRBD2. The CDR3 has 15 residues. Germline V gene data show CDR1 as MNHEY and CDR2 as SMNVEV (reference sequence). The J segment lost 4 bases and the V segment lost 2 bases, leaving 7 bases of the junction unmatched. CDR3 loop: CASSLVAGGFYEQYF. The CDR3 DNA follows: TGTGCCAGCAGTTTAGTCGCGGGAGGTTTTTACGAGCAGTACTTC.

This chain links TRBV4-1 with TRBJ2-3; 8 bases are shared with TRBD2. Germline CDR1 and CDR2: MGHRA and YSYEKL. The CDR3 runs to 17 residues. The V segment lost 0 bases and the J segment 2 bases; nucleotides outside the gene matches: 7. The CDR3 sequence: CASSQDAEAGVTDTQYF. The CDR3 region has the DNA TGCGCCAGCAGCCAAGACGCTGAAGCGGGAGTCACAGATACGCAGTATTTT.

The V gene is TRBV4-2, the J gene TRBJ2-1; 10 positions match TRBD1. Trimming at V came to 3 bases and at J to 1 base, leaving 27 bases not matched to a gene. In germline, CDR1 is LGHNA, CDR2 YNFKEQ. The CDR3 length is 24 residues. The CDR3 nucleotides read TGTGCCAGCAGCCATTCCTTGACAGGGGGCGGATCGTCGTTTGCGGGTAGATCCTACAATGAGCAGTTCTTC. Translated, it gives CASSHSLTGGGSSFAGRSYNEQFF.

This clone was recorded once. This chain connects TRBV5-1 to TRBJ2-1, with D maybe TRBD2 (5 bases). The CDR3 is 17 residues long. Germline loops: CDR1 SGHRS, CDR2 YFSETQ. V was cut by 6 bases and J by 5 bases, with 24 bases left in between. CDR3 region: CASNPGWVKDLNNEQFF. CDR3 DNA: TGCGCCAGCAACCCGGGGTGGGTAAAGGACCTCAACAATGAGCAGTTCTTC. Using reference TRBV5-1 and TRBJ2-1 for the parts outside the CDR3, the full variable domain is KAGVTQTPRYLIKTRGQQVTLSCSPISGHRSVSWYQQTPGQGLQFLFEYFSETQRNKGNFPGRFSGRQFSNSRSEMNVSTLELGDSALYLCASNPGWVKDLNNEQFFGPGTRLTVL.

This clone was counted a single time. The chain recombines TRBV7-3 with TRBJ1-1, with a tentative D call TRBD1 (5 bases). Per the germline V gene, CDR1 is SGHTA and CDR2 is FQGTGA. The CDR3 consists of 13 residues. The V and J ends lost 6 bases and 1 base respectively, with 9 bases between them. This CDR3 reads CASSWDWNTEAFF. CDR3 nucleotide sequence: TGTGCCAGCAGTTGGGACTGGAACACTGAAGCTTTCTTT.

The chain is built from TRBV7-2 and TRBJ2-7; D gene ambiguous. Trimming took 6 bases from V and 2 from J, leaving 14 bases between them. The CDR3 runs 14 residues. The germline V gene encodes CDR1 SGHTA and CDR2 FQGNSA. The CDR3 DNA sequence: TGTGCCAGCAGAACTCTCCCAGGTACCTACGAGCAGTACTTC. Protein sequence: CASRTLPGTYEQYF.

The chain couples TRBV6-5 to TRBJ1-6; 8 nucleotides line up with TRBD1. The CDR3 contains 16 residues. Germline loops: CDR1 MNHEY, CDR2 SVGAGI. The V and J ends lost 0 bases and 7 bases, in that order; junction bases with no gene match: 5. The CDR3 region has the DNA TGTGCCAGCAGTTACTCCCGGGACAGGTTCAATTCACCCCTCCACTTT. Translating it yields CASSYSRDRFNSPLHF.

Only a few counts were recorded for this clone. V and J are TRBV9 and TRBJ2-7; TRBD2 is a possible D gene (7 bases). V was pared by 6 bases and J by 6 bases, with 22 bases between. The CDR3 length is 15 residues. Germline assignment: CDR1 SGDLS and CDR2 YYNGEE. CDR3 residues: CASTQYGGASAEQYF. CDR3 bases: TGTGCCAGCACCCAATATGGGGGGGCATCGGCCGAGCAGTACTTC.

The CDR3 spells CASSSRTSGSGELFF. In DNA, the CDR3 is TGTGCCAGCAGCTCCCGGACTAGCGGGAGTGGGGAGCTGTTTTTT. V and J are TRBV13 and TRBJ2-2; TRBD2 matches 13 bases. Germline V CDR1 and CDR2: PRHDT, FYEKMQ (reference sequence). The V gene end was trimmed by 4 bases and the J gene end by 8 bases; junction bases not matched to a gene: 4. The length of the CDR3 is 15 residues.

The chain employs TRBV19 and TRBJ2-1, with no clear D. The CDR3 consists of 13 residues. Trimming pared 10 bases from V and 5 bases from J, leaving 15 bases between. Germline assignment: CDR1 LNHDA and CDR2 SQIVND (reference sequence). The CDR3 reads CATSPGWDNEQFF. The CDR3 nucleotides are TGTGCCACCTCCCCCGGGTGGGACAATGAGCAGTTCTTC. Supplemented by reference TRBV19 and TRBJ2-1, the full variable domain reads DGGITQSPKYLFRKEGQNVTLSCEQNLNHDAMYWYRQDPGQGLRLIYYSQIVNDFQKGDIAEGYSVSREKKESFPLTVTSAQKNPTAFYLCATSPGWDNEQFFGPGTRLTVL.

J is TRBJ2-1 and V is TRBV27; TRBD2 matches at 11 bases. Losses at the gene ends were 8 bases for V and 7 bases for J; bases not matched to a gene: 10. This CDR3 has 15 residues. Germline V gene lookup returns CDR1 MNHEY and CDR2 SMNVEV (reference sequence). Here the CDR3 reads CASGVTSGSSNEQFF. The DNA of the CDR3 is TGTGCCAGCGGCGTCACTAGCGGGAGTTCGAATGAGCAGTTCTTC.